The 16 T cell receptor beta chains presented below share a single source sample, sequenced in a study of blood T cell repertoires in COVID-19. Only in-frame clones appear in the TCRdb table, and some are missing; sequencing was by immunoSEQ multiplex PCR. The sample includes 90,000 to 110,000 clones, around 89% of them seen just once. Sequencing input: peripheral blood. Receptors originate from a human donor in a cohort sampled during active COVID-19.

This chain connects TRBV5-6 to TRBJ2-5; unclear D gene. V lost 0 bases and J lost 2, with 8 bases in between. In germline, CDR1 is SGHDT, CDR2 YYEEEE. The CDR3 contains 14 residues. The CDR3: CASSLVGRQETQYF. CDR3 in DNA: TGTGCCAGCAGCTTGGTCGGCAGGCAAGAGACCCAGTACTTC.

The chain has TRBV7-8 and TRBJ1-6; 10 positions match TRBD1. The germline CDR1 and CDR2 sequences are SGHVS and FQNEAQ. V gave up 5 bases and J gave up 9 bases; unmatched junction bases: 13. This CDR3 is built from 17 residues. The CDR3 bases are TGTGCCAGCAGCCTCTTGACAGGGGGCATCCGTAGTTCACCCCTCCACTTT. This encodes CASSLLTGGIRSSPLHF.

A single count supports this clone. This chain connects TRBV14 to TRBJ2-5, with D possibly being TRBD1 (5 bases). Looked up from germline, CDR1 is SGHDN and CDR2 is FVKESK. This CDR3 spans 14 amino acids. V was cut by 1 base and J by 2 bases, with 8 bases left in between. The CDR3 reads CASSQGQIQETQYF. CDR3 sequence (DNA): TGTGCCAGCAGCCAAGGACAGATACAAGAGACCCAGTACTTC.

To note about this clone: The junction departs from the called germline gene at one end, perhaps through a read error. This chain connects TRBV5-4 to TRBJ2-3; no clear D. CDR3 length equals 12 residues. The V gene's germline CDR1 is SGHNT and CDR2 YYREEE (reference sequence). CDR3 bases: TGTGCCAGCCGCTTTTATTCAGATACGCAGTATTTT. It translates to CASRFYSDTQYF.

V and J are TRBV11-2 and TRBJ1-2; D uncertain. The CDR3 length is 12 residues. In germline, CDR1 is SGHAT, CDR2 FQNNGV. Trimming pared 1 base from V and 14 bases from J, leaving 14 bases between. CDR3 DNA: TGTGCCAGCAGCTTAGGAGGAACGATCTCTACCTTC. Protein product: CASSLGGTISTF.

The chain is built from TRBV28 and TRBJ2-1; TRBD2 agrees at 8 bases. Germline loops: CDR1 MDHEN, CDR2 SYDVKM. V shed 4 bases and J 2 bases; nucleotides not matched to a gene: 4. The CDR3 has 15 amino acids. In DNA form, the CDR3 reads TGTGCCAGCAGTTCTATAGCGGGACCCTACAATGAGCAGTTCTTC. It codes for CASSSIAGPYNEQFF.

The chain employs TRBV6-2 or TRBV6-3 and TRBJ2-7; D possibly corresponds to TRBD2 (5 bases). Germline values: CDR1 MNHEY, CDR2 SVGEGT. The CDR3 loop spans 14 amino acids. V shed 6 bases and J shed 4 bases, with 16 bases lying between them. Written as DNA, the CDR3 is TGTGCCAGCAGCCGAGGACTCTCACAATACGAGCAGTACTTC. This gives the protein CASSRGLSQYEQYF.

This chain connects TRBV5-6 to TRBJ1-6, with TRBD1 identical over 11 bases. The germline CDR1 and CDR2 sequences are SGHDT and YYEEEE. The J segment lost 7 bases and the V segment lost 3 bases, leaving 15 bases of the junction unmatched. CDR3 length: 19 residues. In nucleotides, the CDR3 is TGTGCCAGCAGCTGGGGACAGGGGGTGAAGCCGTCTGGAAATTCACCCCTCCACTTT. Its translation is CASSWGQGVKPSGNSPLHF.

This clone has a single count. CDR3 loop: CASSLGAGGAIYGYTF. For the CDR3, the DNA is TGTGCCAGCAGCTTAGGGGCGGGAGGAGCAATTTATGGCTACACCTTC. The chain is built from TRBV7-2 and TRBJ1-2; D is uncertain. Trimming pared 1 base from V and 5 bases from J, leaving 17 bases between. Germline values: CDR1 SGHTA, CDR2 FQGNSA. The CDR3 covers 16 residues.

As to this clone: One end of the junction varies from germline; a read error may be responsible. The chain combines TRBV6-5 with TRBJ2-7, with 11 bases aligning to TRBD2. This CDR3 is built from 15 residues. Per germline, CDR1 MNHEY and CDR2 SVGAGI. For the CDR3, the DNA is TGTGCCAGCAGTAATAGCGGGAGGGCCTCCTCCGAGCAGTACTTC. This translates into CASSNSGRASSEQYF.

CDR3 region: CATSDPSQGFEQYF. The CDR3 DNA is TGTGCCACCAGTGACCCTTCCCAGGGATTCGAGCAGTACTTC. V usage is TRBV24-1 and J usage is TRBJ2-7; D is perhaps TRBD1 (5 bases). The germline V and J ends were trimmed by 4 bases and 6 bases, with 15 bases remaining between them. The CDR3 sequence is 14 residues long. Germline V lookup: CDR1 KGHDR, CDR2 SFDVKD.

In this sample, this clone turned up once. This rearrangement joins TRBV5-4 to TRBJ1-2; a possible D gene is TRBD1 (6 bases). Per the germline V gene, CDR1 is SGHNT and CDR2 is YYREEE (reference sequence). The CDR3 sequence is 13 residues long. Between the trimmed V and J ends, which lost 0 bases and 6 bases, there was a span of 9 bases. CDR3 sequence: CASSLEGGDGYTF. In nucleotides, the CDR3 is TGTGCCAGCAGCTTGGAAGGGGGGGATGGCTACACCTTC.

CDR3 in DNA: TGTGCCAGCAGCGACAGGGTCGGTAATGAAAAACTGTTTTTT. It specifies CASSDRVGNEKLFF. The genes are TRBV2 and TRBJ1-4, with TRBD1 matching 7 bases. Germline assignment: CDR1 SNHLY and CDR2 FYNNEI. The junction had 5 bases not matched to a gene; V was cut back by 6 bases and J by 4 bases. CDR3 length: 14 residues.

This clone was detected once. DNA of the CDR3: TGTGCCAGTAGTCCCTCCGGGGATAGCAATCAGCCCCAGCATTTT. This codes for CASSPSGDSNQPQHF. This chain joins TRBV19 and TRBJ1-5; D is undetermined. In germline, CDR1 is LNHDA, CDR2 SQIVND (reference sequence). Trimming shortened V by 5 bases and J by 0 bases, and 11 bases separated the two germline ends. The CDR3 loop spans 15 amino acids.

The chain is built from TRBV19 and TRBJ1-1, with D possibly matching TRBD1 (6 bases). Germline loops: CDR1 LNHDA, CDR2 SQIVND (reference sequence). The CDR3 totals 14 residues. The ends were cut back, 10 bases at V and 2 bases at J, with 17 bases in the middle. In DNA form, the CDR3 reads TGTGCCACCACACGGACAGTGTCTAACACTGAAGCTTTCTTT. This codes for CATTRTVSNTEAFF.

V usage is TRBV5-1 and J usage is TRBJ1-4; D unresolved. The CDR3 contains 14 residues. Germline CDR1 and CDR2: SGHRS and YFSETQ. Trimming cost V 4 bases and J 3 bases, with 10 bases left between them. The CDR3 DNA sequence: TGCGCCAGCAGCCTGACTCATTCTAATGAAAAACTGTTTTTT. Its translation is CASSLTHSNEKLFF.